The clone carrying this T cell receptor beta chain came up many times. This beta chain is an off-target read within a library intended for alpha chains, so its frequency means little. Trimming pared 2 bases from V and 1 base from J, leaving 9 bases between. The CDR3 length is 15 residues. Per the germline V gene, CDR1 is LNHNV and CDR2 is YYDKDF (reference sequence). This specimen belongs to a study of spatial heterogeneity in lung cancer. The time point was: sample taken at primary tumor resection. The input material, whole RNA from tumor, nontumor lung or frozen PBMC, was sequenced unsorted. MiXCR, run by TCRdb on the 5' RACE reads, gives a single entry per CDR3 protein. The table lists around 11,000 distinct CDR3 sequences, around 6.9% of them singletons, with under 30% in the top ten.

This receptor was identified in a male donor with early-stage non-small cell lung cancer. Sequences were derived from PBMCs, sampled at surgery. The chain combines TRBV15 with TRBJ1-5; D is possibly TRBD1 (5 bases). The CDR3 DNA reads as TGTGCCACCAGCAGATCAGGGCTGAGCAATCAGCCCCAGCATTTT. It encodes CATSRSGLSNQPQHF.